The rows below give T cell receptor beta chains drawn from one sample of a study of beta chain features in type 1 diabetes. The protocol was immunoSEQ multiplex PCR, while the TCRdb copy is restricted to in-frame clones and leaves out a portion. The sample contains 150,000 to 200,000 clones, around 8% of which appear only once. Sequencing was carried out using central memory CD4+ T cells from blood. Source of these receptors: a young woman with type 1 diabetes. The CDR3 runs from the conserved cysteine through the conserved F or W. Each record gives: D gene, J gene, V gene, clone size, CDR3 protein, CDR3 DNA. The D gene is left open where the match is weak. Part of the rows lack a size; the others show once, few, many or a class for expanded clones.

>TRBD2|TRBJ2-1|TRBV7-9|.
CASSLSGGQSYNEQFF
TGTGCCAGCAGCCTGAGCGGGGGTCAATCCTACAATGAGCAGTTCTTC
>TRBD2|TRBJ2-4|TRBV29-1|few
CSVEVGQAGDIQYF
TGCAGCGTTGAAGTTGGTCAAGCGGGGGACATTCAGTACTTC
>.|TRBJ2-4|TRBV1|.
CTSSPLAGKPQYF
TGCACCAGCAGCCCGCTAGCGGGGAAGCCTCAGTACTTC
>.|TRBJ2-2|TRBV19|few
CASSISSANTGELFF
TGTGCCAGTAGTATAAGCAGCGCGAACACCGGGGAGCTGTTTTTT
>.|TRBJ2-6|TRBV6-5|.
CASSYHPMSGANVLTF
TGTGCCAGCAGTTACCATCCTATGTCTGGGGCCAACGTCCTGACTTTC
>.|TRBJ1-3|TRBV25-1|.
CASSERGRDSGNTIYF
TGTGCCAGCAGTGAAAGGGGCCGAGACTCTGGAAACACCATATATTTT
>TRBD2|TRBJ2-1|TRBV19|.
CASSGLAEQFF
TGTGCCAGTAGCGGACTAGCGGAGCAGTTCTTC
>.|TRBJ2-3|TRBV4-2|few
CASSQDPTSADTQYF
TGTGCCAGCAGCCAAGATCCGACTAGTGCAGATACGCAGTATTTT
>TRBD2|TRBJ2-1|TRBV6-1|few
CASRGGTSGSGEQFF
TGTGCCAGCAGGGGCGGGACTAGCGGGAGTGGTGAGCAGTTCTTC
>.|TRBJ1-1|TRBV5-1|.
CASSLGGGILNTEAFF
TGCGCCAGCAGCTTGGGGGGAGGGATATTGAACACTGAAGCTTTCTTT
>.|TRBJ2-4|TRBV27|few
CASSIQGTRDIQYF
TGTGCCAGCAGCATCCAGGGGACGCGAGACATTCAGTACTTC
>.|TRBJ2-1|TRBV4-3|few
CASSQARGDEQFF
TGCGCCAGCAGCCAAGCCAGGGGGGATGAGCAGTTCTTC
>TRBD1|TRBJ1-1|TRBV5-4|.
CASSLDRGRTEAFF
TGTGCCAGCAGCTTGGACAGGGGGCGAACTGAAGCTTTCTTT
>.|TRBJ2-2|TRBV14|.
CASSLQGNTGELFF
TGTGCCAGCAGCCTGCAGGGGAACACCGGGGAGCTGTTTTTT
>.|TRBJ1-4|TRBV5-1|few
CASSRLATNEKLFF
TGCGCCAGCAGCCGACTTGCAACTAATGAAAAACTGTTTTTT
>TRBD1|TRBJ1-2|TRBV6-5|few
CASSYSLGTEFYGYTF
TGTGCCAGCAGTTACTCACTCGGGACAGAATTCTATGGCTACACCTTC
>.|TRBJ2-3|TRBV7-2|many
CASAQRGDTQYF
TGTGCCAGCGCCCAACGGGGGGATACGCAGTATTTT
>TRBD2|TRBJ2-1|TRBV7-2|few
CASSRTGTSDEQFF
TGTGCCAGCAGTCGAACCGGGACTAGCGATGAGCAGTTCTTC
>TRBD1|TRBJ2-5|TRBV5-1|.
CASSPGTGIRKTQYF
TGCGCCAGCAGCCCCGGGACAGGGATTCGAAAGACCCAGTACTTC
>TRBD1|TRBJ2-7|TRBV10-2|few
CASRIRDSAYEQYF
TGCGCCAGCAGAATCCGGGACAGTGCCTACGAGCAGTACTTC
>TRBD1|TRBJ2-7|TRBV7-2|few
CASSGKGATLLGWGEQYF
TGTGCCAGCAGCGGCAAGGGGGCGACTCTGTTGGGATGGGGGGAGCAGTACTTC
>.|TRBJ2-7|TRBV9|.
CASSPLAGGEQYF
TGTGCCAGCAGCCCCCTCGCGGGCGGGGAGCAGTACTTC
>.|TRBJ2-7|TRBV5-1|.
CASSHQPGADEQYF
TGCGCCAGCAGCCACCAACCCGGTGCTGACGAGCAGTACTTC
>.|TRBJ1-2|TRBV18|.
CASSPGRTPWDGYTF
TGTGCCAGCTCACCGGGGCGGACCCCTTGGGATGGCTACACCTTC
>.|TRBJ1-1|TRBV29-1|few
CTSLKTPGLNTEAFF
TGCACCTCGTTGAAAACTCCAGGGTTGAACACTGAAGCTTTCTTT
>.|TRBJ2-5|TRBV14|many
CASSQVWAQTQYF
TGTGCCAGCAGCCAAGTGTGGGCCCAGACCCAGTACTTC